The T cell receptor beta chain described here comes from a study of blood T cell repertoires in COVID-19. As for the study in general: Samples of COVID-19 (acute and convalescent) were obtained from the United States, Italy and Spain. PBMCs, B-cell-depleted T cells, or T cells were the source of the cDNA or gDNA that made up the material.

TCRdb keeps only in-frame clones here, not all; method: immunoSEQ multiplex PCR. The data contain 250,000 to 300,000 clones, 70% to 90% of them seen just once; the ten biggest clones take up 8% to 13%. The source is a woman between 65 and 79 years old with acute or convalescent COVID-19. The material sequenced was peripheral blood.

CDR3 in amino acids: CASSLRPGQGLEQYF. The CDR3 nucleotides read TGCGCCAGCAGCTTGCGTCCGGGACAGGGTCTAGAGCAGTACTTC. The rearrangement links TRBV5-1 to TRBJ2-7, with 9 bases that match TRBD1. The length of the CDR3 is 15 residues. CDR1 is SGHRS, CDR2 YFSETQ, per germline. The V segment lost 1 base and the J segment 7 bases; nucleotides outside the gene matches: 9.